The entry that follows covers one TCR beta chain sequence. Its antigen is unknown. No clone much larger than this one lies a single base away; base qualities are absent. This record comes from a study of OX40 agonist ivuxolimab in advanced cancers. At the level of the whole study: Ivuxolimab was an agonistic, fully human IgG2 monoclonal antibody directed against OX40 (CD134), a costimulatory receptor. Patients were allowed to have had prior anti-PD-1, anti-PD-L1 or anti-CTLA-4 therapy, and 40% of the dose-escalation patients had previously received checkpoint inhibitors. Peripheral TCRbeta sequencing aimed to test whether ivuxolimab altered TCR sequence diversity and caused clonal T-cell expansion. Partial responses were achieved by three dose-escalation patients, of whom one had hepatocellular carcinoma and two had cutaneous melanoma. The paper describes the monotherapy dose-escalation part (N of about 47 patients) of the phase I trial of ivuxolimab. In the dose-escalation cohort, about four fifths of patients were male, and the mean age was approximately 60 years with a range of roughly 20 to 85. Intravenous ivuxolimab was administered to patients every 2 weeks at six dose levels: 0.01, 0.1, 0.3, 1.5, 3 and 10 mg/kg. Of the 50 to 55 dose-escalation patients, hepatocellular carcinoma was present in about 20, melanoma in roughly 15, renal cell carcinoma in 9 and head and neck cancer in 9.

For sequencing of the TCRbeta CDR3 region, genomic DNA was extracted from the sorted cells. The immunoSEQ Assay was used to sequence the TCRbeta CDR3 regions. In its TCRdb copy, this immuneACCESS table keeps in-frame sequences only and misses some clones. Where compared with another copy, unresolved V genes explain less than half of these, and the others have no known cause. The sample includes tens of thousands of clones, with approximately 86% observed a single time. About 0.75% of the sample lies in the top ten. CDR1 is given as LNHDA and CDR2 as SQIVND, both from the germline V gene (reference sequence). Trimming removed 10 bases from V and 3 bases from J; the gene matches leave 17 bases unexplained. The CDR3 goes from the cysteine to the phenylalanine over 17 residues. Only the CDR3 region is kept as DNA, spanning 51 bases read in frame from base 1. What the authors observed across the whole study: The antigen specificity of the peripheral T cells that underwent clonal expansion was not determined. Low levels of normalized T-cell clonal expansion were also shown by some nonresponding patients. At doses from 0.1 to 3.0 mg/kg, clonal expansion was seen in both CD4+ and CD8+ blood T cells between baseline and week 6. After ivuxolimab, more expanded clones were found on average in CD8+ T cells than in CD4+ T cells. In the 0.1-3.0 mg/kg groups, partial responders were among the patients with the lowest normalized peripheral clonal expansion, particularly in CD8+ T cells.

Patients with autoimmune disease history or receiving systemic immunosuppression were excluded from the trial. Peripheral blood for TCR sequencing was collected from all dose cohorts at baseline, on cycle 4 day 1, and on cycle 7 day 1. The samples were taken from a phase I, first-in-human, multicenter, open-label dose-escalation trial of ivuxolimab. Adults with locally advanced or metastatic melanoma, renal cell, hepatocellular, or head and neck squamous cell carcinoma were enrolled in the trial. Before TCR sequencing, CD4+ and CD8+ T cells were separately sorted from peripheral blood. Sample: CD4+ or CD8+ T cells sorted from blood, taken in a trial of the OX40 agonist ivuxolimab. This receptor was obtained from an adult with an advanced solid tumor such as melanoma, head and neck, liver or kidney cancer. In this chain, TRBV19 is recombined with TRBJ2-3, with 9 bases matching TRBD2. The CDR3 protein: CATGDFSRGGSTDTQYF. The DNA is as follows: TGTGCCACTGGGGACTTTTCGCGGGGGGGATCGACAGATACGCAGTATTTT.